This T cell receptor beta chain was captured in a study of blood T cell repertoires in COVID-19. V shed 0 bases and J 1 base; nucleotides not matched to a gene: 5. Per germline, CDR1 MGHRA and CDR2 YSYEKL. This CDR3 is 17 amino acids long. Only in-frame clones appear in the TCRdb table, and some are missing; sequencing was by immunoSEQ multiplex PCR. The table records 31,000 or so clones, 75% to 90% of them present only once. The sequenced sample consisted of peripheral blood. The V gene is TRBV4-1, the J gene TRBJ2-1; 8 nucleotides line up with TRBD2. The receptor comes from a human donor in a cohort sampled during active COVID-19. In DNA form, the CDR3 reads TGCGCCAGCAGCCAAGATCTGGCGGGAGGTTCCTACAATGAGCAGTTCTTC. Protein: CASSQDLAGGSYNEQFF.